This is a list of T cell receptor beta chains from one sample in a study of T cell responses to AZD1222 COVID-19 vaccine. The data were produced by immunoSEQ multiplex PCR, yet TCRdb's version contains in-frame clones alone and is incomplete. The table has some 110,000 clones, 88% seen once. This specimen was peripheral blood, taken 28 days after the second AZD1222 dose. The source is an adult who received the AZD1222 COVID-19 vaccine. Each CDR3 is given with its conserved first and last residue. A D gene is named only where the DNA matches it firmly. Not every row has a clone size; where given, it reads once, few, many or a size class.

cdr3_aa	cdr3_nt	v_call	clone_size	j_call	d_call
CASSLGGPGEAFF	TGCGCCAGCAGCTTGGGGGGGCCTGGGGAAGCTTTCTTT	TRBV5-1	-	TRBJ1-1	-
CASSIDWTGSNEAFF	TGTGCCAGTAGTATAGACTGGACGGGGAGCAATGAAGCTTTCTTT	TRBV19	-	TRBJ1-1	-
CASSPPSRRYGYTF	TGTGCCAGCTCACCACCTTCCAGGCGCTATGGCTACACCTTC	TRBV18	-	TRBJ1-2	-
CASSLRGTGFRSGNTIYF	TGTGCCAGCAGCTTAAGAGGGACAGGGTTTCGCTCTGGAAACACCATATATTTT	TRBV7-2	-	TRBJ1-3	TRBD1
CASSEVTYEQYF	TGTGCCAGCAGTGAGGTTACCTACGAGCAGTACTTC	TRBV6-1	-	TRBJ2-7	-
CASNTGLAGPWETQYF	TGTGCCAGTAATACGGGACTAGCGGGTCCCTGGGAGACCCAGTACTTC	TRBV19	-	TRBJ2-5	TRBD2
CASSPRTGWGYEQYF	TGTGCCAGCAGTCCCCGAACAGGGTGGGGCTACGAGCAGTACTTC	TRBV28	-	TRBJ2-7	-
CSVVGASGRYDTQYF	TGCAGCGTTGTCGGCGCTAGCGGGAGATACGATACGCAGTATTTT	TRBV29-1	-	TRBJ2-3	TRBD2
CASSLGVGPSSYNSPLHF	TGTGCCAGCAGCTTAGGTGTCGGCCCCAGCTCCTATAATTCACCCCTCCACTTT	TRBV7-2	-	TRBJ1-6	-
CASSLGSLAGTQYF	TGTGCCAGCAGCTTGGGCTCCCTAGCGGGTACGCAGTATTTT	TRBV7-6	-	TRBJ2-3	TRBD2
CATAVANTEAFF	TGTGCCACGGCGGTGGCGAACACTGAAGCTTTCTTT	TRBV19	-	TRBJ1-1	-
CASSSNRATNTEAFF	TGTGCCAGCAGCTCAAACCGGGCTACGAACACTGAAGCTTTCTTT	TRBV9	-	TRBJ1-1	-
CASSYSRTGNSPLHF	TGTGCCAGCAGTTACTCGAGGACAGGCAATTCACCCCTCCACTTT	TRBV6-2/TRBV6-3	once	TRBJ1-6	TRBD1
CASSPFSGISVHNEQFF	TGTGCCAGCAGTCCGTTTAGCGGGATATCGGTTCACAATGAGCAGTTCTTC	TRBV27	-	TRBJ2-1	TRBD2
CASSLARGLNTGELFF	TGTGCCAGCAGCTTAGCAAGGGGCCTGAACACCGGGGAGCTGTTTTTT	TRBV7-9	-	TRBJ2-2	-
CASSLGLVNNEQFF	TGTGCCAGCAGCTTAGGACTAGTGAACAATGAGCAGTTCTTC	TRBV7-3	-	TRBJ2-1	TRBD2
CASSEQAADNSPLHF	TGTGCCAGCAGTGAACAGGCCGCCGATAATTCACCCCTCCACTTT	TRBV6-1	-	TRBJ1-6	-